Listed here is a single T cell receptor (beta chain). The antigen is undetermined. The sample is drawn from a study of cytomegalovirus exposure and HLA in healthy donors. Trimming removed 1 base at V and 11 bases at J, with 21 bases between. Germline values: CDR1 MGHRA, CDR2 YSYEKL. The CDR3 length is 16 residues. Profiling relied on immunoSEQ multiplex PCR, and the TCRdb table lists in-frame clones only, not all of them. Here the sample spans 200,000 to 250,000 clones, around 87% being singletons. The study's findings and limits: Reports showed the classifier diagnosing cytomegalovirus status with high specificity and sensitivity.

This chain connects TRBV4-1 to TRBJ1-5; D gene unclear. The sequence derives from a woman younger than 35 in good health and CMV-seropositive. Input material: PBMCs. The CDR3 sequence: CASSQGGGTPTEAQHF. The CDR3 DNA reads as TGCGCCAGCAGCCAAGGTGGCGGCACCCCTACGGAAGCCCAGCATTTT.